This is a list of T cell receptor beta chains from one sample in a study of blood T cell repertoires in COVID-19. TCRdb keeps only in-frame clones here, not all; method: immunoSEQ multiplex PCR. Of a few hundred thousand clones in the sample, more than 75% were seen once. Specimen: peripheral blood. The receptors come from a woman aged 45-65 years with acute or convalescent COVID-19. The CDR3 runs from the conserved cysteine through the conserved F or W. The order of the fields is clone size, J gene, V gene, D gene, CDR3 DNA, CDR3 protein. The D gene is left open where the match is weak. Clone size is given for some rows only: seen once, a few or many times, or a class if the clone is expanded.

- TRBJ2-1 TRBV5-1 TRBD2 TGCGCCAGCAGCTTCTCATACCGGACTAGCCTGTACAATGAGCAGTTCTTC CASSFSYRTSLYNEQFF
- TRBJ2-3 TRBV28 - TGTGCCAGCACCTTATTAGATACGCAGTATTTT CASTLLDTQYF
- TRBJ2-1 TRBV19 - TGTGCCAGCCCGACTACTTACAATGAGCAGTTCTTC CASPTTYNEQFF
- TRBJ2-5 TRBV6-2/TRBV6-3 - TGTGCCAGCAGTTACTCGAGGCTGGCACCAGAGACCCAGTACTTC CASSYSRLAPETQYF
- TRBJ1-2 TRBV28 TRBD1 TGTGCCAGCAGTTTATTAGACAGGGCTGACTATGGCTACACCTTC CASSLLDRADYGYTF
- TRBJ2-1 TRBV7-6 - TGTGCCAGCAGCTTAGGGCGGGAAGTGGGTCATGAGCAGTTCTTC CASSLGREVGHEQFF
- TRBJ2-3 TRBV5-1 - TGCGCCAGCAGCTTGGCCGGGGTGACGGGCACAGATACGCAGTATTTT CASSLAGVTGTDTQYF
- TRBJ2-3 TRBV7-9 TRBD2 TGTGCCAGCAGCCTAACGGGACTAGCAGATACGCAGTATTTT CASSLTGLADTQYF
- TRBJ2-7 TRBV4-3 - TGCGCCAGCAGCCAAGAGGCCAGGGCTGGGGAGCAGTACTTC CASSQEARAGEQYF
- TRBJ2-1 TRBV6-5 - TGTGCCAGCAGTTACGACGGTCGGGGGTTAGGCAATGAGCAGTTCTTC CASSYDGRGLGNEQFF
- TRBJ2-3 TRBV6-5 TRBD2 TGTGCCAGCAGTTACCTAGCGGGGTACACAGATACGCAGTATTTT CASSYLAGYTDTQYF
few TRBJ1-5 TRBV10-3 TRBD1 TGTGCCATCAGTGGCTCAGGGGGCCAAGAACAGCCCCAGCATTTT CAISGSGGQEQPQHF
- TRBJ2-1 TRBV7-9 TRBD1 TGTGCCCATGGGGGTCGGGACAGAGACAATGAGCAGTTCTTC CAHGGRDRDNEQFF
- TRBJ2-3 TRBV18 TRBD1 TGTGCCAGCTCACCGTTTAGGGACAGGGGTTCAGATACGCAGTATTTT CASSPFRDRGSDTQYF
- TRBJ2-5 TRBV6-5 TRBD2 TGTGCCAGCAGTTACTCGACTAGCCGGGAGACCCAGTACTTC CASSYSTSRETQYF
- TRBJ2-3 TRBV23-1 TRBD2 TGCGCCAGCAGTCAAAGACTAGCGGGGCGCCTCACAGATACGCAGTATTTT CASSQRLAGRLTDTQYF
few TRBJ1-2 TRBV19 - TGTGCCAGTAGTATCTCAGGGGTTTATGGCTACACCTTC CASSISGVYGYTF
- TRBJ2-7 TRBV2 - TGTGCCAGCCGCGGGGAGTTGGTGGGATACGAGCAGTACTTC CASRGELVGYEQYF
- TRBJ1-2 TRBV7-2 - TGTGCCAGCAGCTTAATGGTCAGGGATTATGGCTACACCTTC CASSLMVRDYGYTF
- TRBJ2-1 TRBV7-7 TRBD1 TGTGCCAGCAGCTTAGCGGGTGGGACAGCCTACAATGAGCAGTTCTTC CASSLAGGTAYNEQFF
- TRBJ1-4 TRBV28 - TGTGCCAGCAGGGGGCAGGGGATGGGCGAAAAACTGTTTTTT CASRGQGMGEKLFF
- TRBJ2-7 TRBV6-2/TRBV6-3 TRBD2 TGTGCCAGCAGTCCCCTCGTGGCTAGCGGGAGGGCGAATGTGGAGCAGTACTTC CASSPLVASGRANVEQYF